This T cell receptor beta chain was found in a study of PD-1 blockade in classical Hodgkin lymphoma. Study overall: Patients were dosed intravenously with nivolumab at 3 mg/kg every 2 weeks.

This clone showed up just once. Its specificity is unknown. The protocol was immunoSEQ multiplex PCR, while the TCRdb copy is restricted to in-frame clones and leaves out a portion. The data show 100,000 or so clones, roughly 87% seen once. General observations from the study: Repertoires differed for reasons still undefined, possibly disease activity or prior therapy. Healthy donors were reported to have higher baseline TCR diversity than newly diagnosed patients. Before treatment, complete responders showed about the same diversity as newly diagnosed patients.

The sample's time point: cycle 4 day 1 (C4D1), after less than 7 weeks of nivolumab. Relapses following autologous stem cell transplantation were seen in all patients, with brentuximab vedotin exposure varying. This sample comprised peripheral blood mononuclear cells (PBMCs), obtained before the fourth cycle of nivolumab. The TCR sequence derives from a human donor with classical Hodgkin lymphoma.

The CDR3 region has the DNA TGTGCCAGCAGACACAGTACCAGCTCTGGAAACACCATATATTTT. The encoded protein is CASRHSTSSGNTIYF. This rearrangement joins TRBV28 to TRBJ1-3; the D is unclear. Deletions cut 6 bases from V and 0 bases from J, with 12 bases between. CDR3 length: 15 residues. The V gene's germline CDR1 is MDHEN and CDR2 SYDVKM.